The following is a T cell receptor (beta chain) sequence with its context. Germline V gene sequence: CDR1 SGDLS, CDR2 YYNGEE. This CDR3 has 15 amino acids. V was shortened by 1 base and J by 3 bases, with 11 bases between the two germline ends. The protocol was immunoSEQ multiplex PCR, while the TCRdb copy is restricted to in-frame clones and leaves out a portion. The table has about 82,000 clones, over 85% seen once; the top ten hold less than 9.5%. The data were obtained in a study of identifying expanded T cells in peripheral blood. The J gene is TRBJ2-1, the V gene TRBV9; possibly TRBD2 for D (6 bases). The sample was blood. The receptor's source is a person between 18 and 75 years old in good health. Written as DNA, the CDR3 is TGTGCCAGCAGCGTACGGGGGAACAACTACAATGAGCAGTTCTTC. Translation: CASSVRGNNYNEQFF.